This T cell receptor (beta chain) emerged from a study of blood T cell repertoires in COVID-19. There are 16 residues in the CDR3. Germline V gene data show CDR1 as ENHRY and CDR2 as SYGVKD. Trimming at V came to 5 bases and at J to 5 bases, leaving 10 bases not matched to a gene. Original processing notes: Nucleated cell counts were estimated from reference gene primer amplification. Data came from immunoSEQ multiplex PCR; TCRdb stores just in-frame clones and leaves some out. The V and J calls and clone size were taken over from that table, and D and trimming were inferred from the DNA. The repertoire includes roughly 64,000 clones, 80% to 95% of them detected once, and about 9.1% sits in the top ten.

Sample: peripheral blood. The rearrangement links TRBV10-3 to TRBJ2-5, with TRBD1 matching 11 bases. The clonotype originates from a woman aged 80 or over with active COVID-19. CDR3 loop: CAISSRDRGLVETQYF. As DNA, the CDR3 is TGTGCCATCAGTAGCCGGGACAGGGGGTTGGTTGAGACCCAGTACTTC.